A single sample gave rise to the 28 T cell receptor beta chains below, sequenced in a study of T cell clonotyping in hematopoietic cell transplantation. Clones were sequenced by immunoSEQ multiplex PCR, and TCRdb holds only the in-frame ones, with some missing. The sample lists about 4,400 clones; around 70% were seen once. Sequences were derived from PBMCs, sampled 100 days after allogeneic stem cell transplant. The receptor set was obtained from a male patient aged 60-70 years who had an allogeneic stem cell transplant, so the T cells may come from the graft donor. Some clones in this sample may be carry-over from other donors' samples.

This clone was counted between two and nine times. The rearrangement joins TRBV7-7 to TRBJ1-1; D call uncertain. Germline V CDR1 and CDR2: SSHAT, FNYEAQ (reference sequence). The CDR3 contains 13 residues. Trimming removed 1 base at V and 1 base at J, with 4 bases between. The CDR3 DNA reads TGTGCCAGCAGCTTAGGCCAGAACACTGAAGCTTTCTTT. Amino acid sequence: CASSLGQNTEAFF.

This chain links TRBV19 with TRBJ2-1; TRBD2 aligns across 7 bases. The V segment lost 1 base and the J segment 4 bases; nucleotides outside the gene matches: 4. The germline CDR1 and CDR2 sequences are LNHDA and SQIVND (reference sequence). The CDR3 has 15 amino acids. In DNA, the CDR3 is TGTGCCAGTAGTATAGGAGCGGGGATTTACAATGAGCAGTTCTTC. Amino acids: CASSIGAGIYNEQFF.

This rearrangement joins TRBV5-1 to TRBJ2-3; the D is unclear. Trimming took off 0 bases at V and 6 bases at J, with 14 bases between the two ends. The CDR3 runs 15 residues. CDR1 SGHRS and CDR2 YFSETQ come from the germline V gene. The CDR3 DNA is TGCGCCAGCAGCTTGGGGGCTCAAATGGGGGATACGCAGTATTTT. It is translated as CASSLGAQMGDTQYF. The full variable domain, completed using reference TRBV5-1 and TRBJ2-3, is KAGVTQTPRYLIKTRGQQVTLSCSPISGHRSVSWYQQTPGQGLQFLFEYFSETQRNKGNFPGRFSGRQFSNSRSEMNVSTLELGDSALYLCASSLGAQMGDTQYFGPGTRLTVL.

The chain couples TRBV5-1 to TRBJ2-1, with D unclear. V lost 0 bases and J lost 0, with 10 bases in between. Germline CDR1 SGHRS, CDR2 YFSETQ. The CDR3 has 16 residues. The CDR3 DNA reads TGCGCCAGCAGCTTGGATCCAGCCGACTCCTACAATGAGCAGTTCTTC. Its translation: CASSLDPADSYNEQFF.

This chain connects TRBV10-3 to TRBJ2-3; D might be TRBD1 (5 bases). In germline, CDR1 is ENHRY, CDR2 SYGVKD. V gave up 3 bases and J gave up 4 bases, with 14 bases separating them. This CDR3 is built from 15 residues. CDR3 nucleotide sequence: TGTGCCATCAGTGACACCAGGGTTGGGGCAGATACGCAGTATTTT. As protein: CAISDTRVGADTQYF.

The chain has TRBV5-1 and TRBJ2-3, with D possibly TRBD1 on 5 matching bases. The CDR3 totals 14 residues. Germline loops: CDR1 SGHRS, CDR2 YFSETQ. Trimming pared 0 bases from V and 4 bases from J, leaving 9 bases between. The CDR3 coding sequence is TGCGCCAGCAGCTTGGCAGGGATCGCAGATACGCAGTATTTT. Translation: CASSLAGIADTQYF.

The V call is TRBV5-5, the J call TRBJ1-5, with TRBD1 as a possible D gene (5 bases). The V and J ends lost 1 base and 7 bases respectively, with 15 bases between them. Looked up from germline, CDR1 is SGHKS and CDR2 is YYEKEE (reference sequence). The CDR3 covers 15 residues. The CDR3 coding sequence is TGTGCCAGCAGCTTGTCCGGGGCCGGGTTGCAGCCCCAGCATTTT. Amino acids: CASSLSGAGLQPQHF.

The V call is TRBV5-4, the J call TRBJ2-7; the match to TRBD1 covers 8 bases. The CDR3 has 13 amino acids. J was trimmed by 4 bases and V by 1 base; bases with no gene match: 1. The V gene's germline CDR1 is SGHNT and CDR2 YYREEE (reference sequence). The CDR3 DNA reads as TGTGCCAGCAGCTTGAGACAGGGGTACGAGCAGTACTTC. Protein: CASSLRQGYEQYF.

The chain is built from TRBV25-1 and TRBJ2-7; D is unresolved. V was trimmed by 5 bases and J by 6 bases, leaving 17 bases between them. CDR3 length equals 14 residues. Per the germline V gene, CDR1 is MGHDK and CDR2 is SYGVNS. The DNA of the CDR3 is TGTGCCAGCAGTCTTTCCGGTTCTCCGGGCGAGCAGTACTTC. It is translated as CASSLSGSPGEQYF.

This clone was seen a few times. The chain couples TRBV29-1 to TRBJ1-2, with 9 nucleotides matching TRBD1. Germline loops: CDR1 SQVTM, CDR2 ANQGSEA. There are 12 residues in the CDR3. V dropped 7 bases and J dropped 8; count of bases not matched to a gene: 8. In DNA, the CDR3 is TGCAGCGCAGAACAGGGGGCTGGCGGCTACACCTTC. It specifies CSAEQGAGGYTF.

V usage is TRBV30 and J usage is TRBJ2-3, with D possibly matching TRBD2 (7 bases). There are 16 residues in the CDR3. V dropped 2 bases and J dropped 5 bases, with 20 bases sitting between them. Per germline, CDR1 GTSNPN and CDR2 SVGIG (reference sequence). CDR3 sequence (DNA): TGTGCCTGGAGTTCCCAGGGAGGGACAAGTGGAGATACGCAGTATTTT. Translation: CAWSSQGGTSGDTQYF.

This clone showed up just a few times. This chain uses TRBV19 with TRBJ2-7, with TRBD2 matching over 14 bases. The J segment lost 0 bases and the V segment lost 3 bases, leaving 7 bases of the junction unmatched. This CDR3 has 18 amino acids. Germline values: CDR1 LNHDA, CDR2 SQIVND (reference sequence). The CDR3 region is CASSISTSGRGNSYEQYF. DNA for the CDR3: TGTGCCAGTAGTATCTCGACTAGCGGGAGGGGGAACTCCTACGAGCAGTACTTC.

The CDR3 DNA is TGTGCCATCAGGGGTGATATCACTGAAGCTTTCTTT. Translation gives CAIRGDITEAFF. The chain couples TRBV10-3 to TRBJ1-1; D remains ambiguous. The V gene's germline CDR1 is ENHRY and CDR2 SYGVKD. V gave up 6 bases and J gave up 4 bases, with 9 bases separating them. The CDR3 loop spans 12 amino acids.

This chain connects TRBV7-2 to TRBJ2-1; perhaps D is TRBD1 or TRBD2 (5 bases each). This CDR3 is 14 amino acids long. V was pared by 5 bases and J by 6 bases, with 14 bases between. CDR1 is SGHTA and CDR2 is FQGNSA in the germline V gene. The CDR3 protein is CASSPGPASNEQFF. CDR3 DNA: TGTGCCAGCAGCCCGGGACCCGCCTCCAATGAGCAGTTCTTC.

The J gene is TRBJ1-4, the V gene TRBV14, with D unclear. Looked up from germline, CDR1 is SGHDN and CDR2 is FVKESK. The CDR3 loop spans 16 amino acids. Between the trimmed V and J ends, which lost 6 bases and 3 bases, there was a span of 17 bases. CDR3 in amino acids: CASSQRVSPPNEKLFF. The CDR3 DNA reads as TGTGCCAGCAGTCAACGAGTTTCTCCCCCTAATGAAAAACTGTTTTTT.

The rearrangement joins TRBV7-8 to TRBJ1-3, with a weak D call TRBD1 (5 bases). Per germline, CDR1 SGHVS and CDR2 FQNEAQ. V was shortened by 6 bases and J by 0 bases, with 9 bases between the two germline ends. This CDR3 is 14 amino acids long. The CDR3 bases are TGTGCCAGCAGTCTTGACAGCTCTGGAAACACCATATATTTT. It yields the protein CASSLDSSGNTIYF.

V usage is TRBV27 and J usage is TRBJ2-7; 9 nucleotides agree with TRBD2. V shed 4 bases and J 3 bases; nucleotides not matched to a gene: 7. The CDR3 extends over 15 amino acids. The germline V gene has CDR1 MNHEY and CDR2 SMNVEV (reference sequence). This chain's CDR3 is CASSSSGGPLYEQYF. The CDR3 DNA follows: TGTGCCAGCAGTTCCAGCGGGGGGCCCCTCTACGAGCAGTACTTC.

The rearrangement links TRBV7-8 to TRBJ2-7; D unclear. V dropped 6 bases and J dropped 2 bases, with 5 bases sitting between them. The CDR3 consists of 11 residues. Germline CDR1 and CDR2: SGHVS and FQNEAQ. The CDR3 sequence is CASRIAYEQYF. CDR3 DNA: TGTGCCAGCAGGATTGCCTACGAGCAGTACTTC.

The chain is built from TRBV7-8 and TRBJ1-5; D call uncertain. Trimming stripped 5 bases from V and 5 bases from J, with 7 bases between. CDR1 and CDR2 (germline): SGHVS, FQNEAQ. The CDR3 loop spans 12 amino acids. CDR3 coding DNA: TGTGCCAGCAGCGCTTCGGATCAGCCCCAGCATTTT. Residues: CASSASDQPQHF. Complete variable domain (other parts from reference TRBV7-8 and TRBJ1-5): GAGVSQSPRYKVAKRGQDVALRCDPISGHVSLFWYQQALGQGPEFLTYFQNEAQLDKSGLPSDRFFAERPEGSVSTLKIQRTQQEDSAVYLCASSASDQPQHFGDGTRLSIL.

The chain combines TRBV6-4 with TRBJ2-3, with D uncertain. From germline, CDR1 is MRHNA and CDR2 SNTAGT. Trimming removed 4 bases from V and 2 bases from J, with 13 bases in between. The CDR3 totals 15 residues. CDR3: CASSVTGEFTDTQYF. The CDR3 DNA follows: TGTGCCAGCAGTGTCACTGGAGAATTCACAGATACGCAGTATTTT.

V and J are TRBV6-1 and TRBJ1-1; D is uncertain. V lost 4 bases, J lost 1 base, and 7 bases lay in between. The length of the CDR3 is 13 residues. Germline lookup yields CDR1 MNHNS and CDR2 SASEGT. CDR3 sequence: CASSVLGNTEAFF. The DNA of the CDR3 is TGTGCCAGCAGTGTGCTGGGGAACACTGAAGCTTTCTTT.

The CDR3 nucleotides are TGTGCCTGGAGTGTGAGAGAGACCCAGTACTTC. Translated: CAWSVRETQYF. This sequence joins TRBV30 and TRBJ2-5; no definite D call. The CDR3 is made up of 11 amino acids. Germline CDR1 GTSNPN, CDR2 SVGIG (reference sequence). The V end was cut by 0 bases, the J end by 4 bases, with 3 bases between.

A few counts support this clone. A junction boundary mismatches the germline segment, possibly from a read error. At the DNA level, this CDR3 is encoded by other sequences in the same sample as well. The chain joins TRBV6-5 to TRBJ1-1; D is possibly TRBD1 (5 bases). Germline V gene lookup returns CDR1 MNHEY and CDR2 SVGAGI. CDR3 size: 13 residues. The CDR3 DNA reads as TGTGCCAGCAGTTCGGGACTCCACACTGAAGCGTTCTTT. Translation: CASSSGLHTEAFF.

This chain uses TRBV2 with TRBJ2-3, with D possibly TRBD2 on 5 matching bases. Germline V CDR1 and CDR2: SNHLY, FYNNEI. The CDR3 extends over 15 amino acids. Trimming took 4 bases from V and 3 from J, leaving 14 bases between them. CDR3 amino acids: CASSAPAAGTDTQYF. DNA of the CDR3: TGTGCCAGCAGTGCGCCAGCGGCTGGAACAGATACGCAGTATTTT.

The gene calls are TRBV14 and TRBJ1-2; D unclear. The CDR3 has 16 amino acids. Trimming pared 5 bases from V and 4 bases from J, leaving 20 bases between. Germline CDR1 is SGHDN and CDR2 is FVKESK. CDR3 sequence reads: CASSVLGAAGSYGYTF. In DNA form, the CDR3 reads TGTGCCAGCAGCGTACTGGGAGCCGCGGGGAGCTATGGCTACACCTTC.

The genes are TRBV28 and TRBJ1-5, with 8 bases lining up with TRBD1. The germline gives CDR1 MDHEN, CDR2 SYDVKM. Unmatched junction bases numbered 2, after V lost 5 bases and J lost 2 bases. The CDR3 length is 14 residues. CDR3 region: CASSAGGGNQPQHF. The CDR3 DNA reads TGTGCCAGCAGTGCAGGGGGCGGCAATCAGCCCCAGCATTTT.

The chain carries TRBV29-1 and TRBJ1-2; tentative D call: TRBD1 (5 bases). V was clipped by 0 bases and J by 9 bases, with 20 bases between them. This CDR3 has 15 residues. Germline V gene data show CDR1 as SQVTM and CDR2 as ANQGSEA. The CDR3 reads CSVEDLSVGQASYTF. In DNA, the CDR3 is TGCAGCGTTGAAGATCTTTCTGTGGGGCAGGCCAGCTACACCTTC.

Notes on this clone: An end of the junction does not agree with germline; a read error may underlie this. This rearrangement joins TRBV9 to TRBJ1-2; D is unclear. The CDR3 is made up of 12 amino acids. Per germline, CDR1 SGDLS and CDR2 YYNGEE. CDR3 residues: CASSVSRLVMAF. The CDR3 DNA sequence: TGTGCCAGCAGCGTTAGCCGACTGGTTATGGCCTTC.